Reported below is one T cell receptor (beta chain). This specimen comes from a study of blood T cell repertoires in COVID-19. On the study more broadly: The origin of the acute and convalescent COVID-19 samples was the United States, Italy and Spain. PBMCs, B-cell-depleted T cells, or T cells provided the cDNA or gDNA that made up the material.

The CDR3 consists of 16 residues. V shed 5 bases and J 0 bases; nucleotides not matched to a gene: 10. The V gene's germline CDR1 is SQVTM and CDR2 ANQGSEA. The authors' processing: Amplification of reference gene primers provided the estimated nucleated cell counts. Sequenced by immunoSEQ multiplex PCR; TCRdb stores in-frame clones only, minus some. That table is the source of V, J and clone size, and D and trimming were worked out from the DNA. The sample yields roughly 120,000 clones, about 86% seen once. Sequences were obtained from peripheral blood. This receptor was identified in a man between 65 and 80 years old who had recovered from COVID-19. The chain links TRBV29-1 to TRBJ1-2; 9 bases match TRBD1. DNA of the CDR3: TGCAGCGTTCGTAGGACAGGGGCTTCTCCTAACTATGGCTACACCTTC. The encoded protein is CSVRRTGASPNYGYTF.